The rows below give T cell receptor beta chains drawn from one sample of a study of blood T cell repertoires in COVID-19. Sequencing used immunoSEQ multiplex PCR; TCRdb keeps in-frame clones, though not all of them. The sample holds over 120,000 clones, around 81% seen once. The sequencing sample was made of peripheral blood. The receptors shown here come from a human donor in a cohort sampled during active COVID-19. Each CDR3 is given with its conserved first and last residue. D genes are given only for firm matches.

TRBJ1-5,-,TRBV6-1,CASSDGLSSNQPQHF,TGTGCCAGCAGTGACGGACTCAGTAGCAATCAGCCCCAGCATTTT
TRBJ1-3,TRBD1,TRBV5-1,CASSLGQGAGGNTIYF,TGCGCCAGCAGCTTGGGACAGGGGGCCGGCGGAAACACCATATATTTT
TRBJ1-6,-,TRBV6-1,CASSEAGGLDSPLHF,TGTGCCAGCAGTGAAGCAGGAGGGTTGGATTCACCCCTCCACTTT
TRBJ2-7,-,TRBV29-1,CSVEDLRSEQYF,TGCAGCGTTGAAGATTTAAGGAGCGAGCAGTACTTC
TRBJ2-6,TRBD1,TRBV4-1,CASSQGDRVSGANVLTF,TGCGCCAGCAGCCAGGGGGACAGGGTGTCTGGGGCCAACGTCCTGACTTTC
TRBJ2-7,TRBD1,TRBV2,CASSFRDRGHEQYF,TGTGCCAGCAGCTTTCGGGACAGGGGCCACGAGCAGTACTTC
TRBJ1-1,-,TRBV5-1,CASSLGAGVNTEAFF,TGCGCCAGCAGCTTGGGTGCAGGGGTGAACACTGAAGCTTTCTTT
TRBJ2-5,TRBD2,TRBV5-1,CASSPGLAGYETQYF,TGCGCCAGCAGCCCCGGACTAGCGGGCTATGAGACCCAGTACTTC
TRBJ2-7,-,TRBV4-2,CASSQDTERPEQYF,TGTGCCAGCAGCCAAGATACGGAGCGGCCCGAGCAGTACTTC
TRBJ2-3,TRBD1,TRBV19,CASSKDRVLTDTQYF,TGTGCCAGTAGCAAAGACAGGGTGTTGACAGATACGCAGTATTTT
TRBJ1-1,-,TRBV5-6,CASRGGATNTEAFF,TGTGCCAGCAGGGGGGGGGCGACGAACACTGAAGCTTTCTTT
TRBJ1-1,-,TRBV28,CASSLSATGEAFF,TGTGCCAGCAGCCTGAGCGCGACAGGAGAAGCTTTCTTT
TRBJ1-6,-,TRBV6-6,CASRSTYNSPLHF,TGTGCCAGCAGGTCAACCTATAATTCACCCCTCCACTTT